A single sample gave rise to the 21 T cell receptor beta chains below, sequenced in a study of T cells in Graves' hyperthyroidism and ophthalmopathy. There were TCR beta CDR3 regions amplified from RNA transcripts. First-round RT-PCR of the TCR CDR3 relied on the HTBI primer set. TCRdb reprocessed the multiplex PCR reads via MiXCR and lists one record per CDR3 protein. This sample carries some 210,000 distinct CDR3 sequences, approximately 17% of them seen once, and the ten largest clones take around 50%. Sequenced sample: blood. All receptors come from a man between 45 and 60 years old with Graves' hyperthyroidism.

In DNA form, the CDR3 reads TGCGCCAGCAGCCCTCAAGGGACTAGGGGCAGCACAGATACGCAGTATTTT. Protein sequence: CASSPQGTRGSTDTQYF. The chain employs TRBV4-1 and TRBJ2-3, with 8 positions matching TRBD2. This CDR3 region has 17 residues. Germline-derived CDR1 and CDR2 are MGHRA and YSYEKL. Unmatched junction bases numbered 9, after V lost 4 bases and J lost 0 bases.

The sample holds a few counts of this clonotype. This chain connects TRBV6-2 or TRBV6-3 to TRBJ2-6, with D perhaps being TRBD1 or TRBD2 (5 bases each). V lost 1 base and J 2 bases, leaving 9 bases between the germline ends. Germline lookup yields CDR1 MNHEY and CDR2 SVGEGT. This CDR3 has 16 amino acids. The CDR3 DNA sequence: TGTGCCAGCAGTTACTTGGGGGTTACTGGGGCCAACGTCCTGACTTTC. Protein sequence: CASSYLGVTGANVLTF.

This clonotype was counted many times. The rearrangement links TRBV20-1 to TRBJ2-7; a possible D gene is TRBD1 (5 bases). Between the trimmed V and J ends, which lost 6 bases and 0 bases, there was a span of 12 bases. The CDR3 consists of 13 residues. Per the germline V gene, CDR1 is DFQATT and CDR2 is SNEGSKA (reference sequence). Here the CDR3 DNA reads TGCAGTGCCAACAGGCAGAGCTCCTACGAGCAGTACTTC. Translating it yields CSANRQSSYEQYF.

This clonotype was recorded many times. The chain combines TRBV5-1 with TRBJ2-3, with no clear D. V dropped 2 bases and J dropped 4 bases, with 11 bases sitting between them. Germline CDR1 reads SGHRS; CDR2 reads YFSETQ. The CDR3 has 14 amino acids. The CDR3 DNA sequence: TGCGCCAGCAGCTTATCGACAAAGGCAGATACGCAGTATTTT. It specifies CASSLSTKADTQYF. Full variable domain (rest looked up from reference TRBV5-1 and TRBJ2-3): KAGVTQTPRYLIKTRGQQVTLSCSPISGHRSVSWYQQTPGQGLQFLFEYFSETQRNKGNFPGRFSGRQFSNSRSEMNVSTLELGDSALYLCASSLSTKADTQYFGPGTRLTVL.

This clonotype was counted ten times or more. The chain joins TRBV12-3 or TRBV12-4 to TRBJ2-7, with 9 bases that match TRBD1. V was pared by 4 bases and J by 4 bases, with 5 bases of the junction left unmatched. This CDR3 has 14 amino acids. This CDR3 reads CASSYAGTGYEQYF. DNA of the CDR3: TGTGCCAGCAGTTATGCAGGGACAGGGTACGAGCAGTACTTC.

This clonotype turned up a few times. V and J are TRBV3-1 and TRBJ2-2, with a weak D call TRBD1 (6 bases). V lost 3 bases and J lost 6, with 11 bases in between. The CDR3 consists of 14 residues. CDR1 and CDR2 from the germline V gene are LGHDT and YNNKEL (reference sequence). CDR3: CASSQPDRSGELFF. CDR3 nucleotides: TGTGCCAGCAGCCAGCCCGACAGGTCCGGGGAGCTGTTTTTT. Full variable domain (missing parts from reference TRBV3-1 and TRBJ2-2): DTAVSQTPKYLVTQMGNDKSIKCEQNLGHDTMYWYKQDSKKFLKIMFSYNNKELIINETVPNRFSPKSPDKAHLNLHINSLELGDSAVYFCASSQPDRSGELFFGEGSRLTVL.

This clonotype was found many times. The rearrangement links TRBV28 to TRBJ1-5, with 12 bases that match TRBD1. The CDR3 has 15 amino acids. V dropped 4 bases and J dropped 6; count of bases not matched to a gene: 4. CDR1 is MDHEN, CDR2 SYDVKM, per germline. The CDR3, as DNA: TGTGCCAGCAGTTCGGGACAGGGGGCCAGTCAGCCCCAGCATTTT. This translates into CASSSGQGASQPQHF.

CDR3 region: CAILAGSNEQFF. DNA of the CDR3: TGTGCCATCCTAGCGGGAAGCAATGAGCAGTTCTTC. This chain connects TRBV11-1 to TRBJ2-1; the match to TRBD2 covers 9 bases. CDR3 size: 12 residues. The V gene end was trimmed by 10 bases and the J gene end by 6 bases; junction bases not matched to a gene: 4. CDR1 is SGHAT, CDR2 FQDESV, per germline (reference sequence).

This clonotype was seen repeatedly, ten times or more. The V call is TRBV5-1, the J call TRBJ2-7; D remains ambiguous. Germline CDR1 is SGHRS and CDR2 is YFSETQ. Trimming left V 4 bases short and J 0 bases short, with 8 bases between. The CDR3 runs to 13 residues. The chain's CDR3 is CASSRESSYEQYF. CDR3 DNA sequence: TGCGCCAGCAGCCGTGAGAGCTCCTACGAGCAGTACTTC.

In this sample, this clonotype turned up many times. The chain combines TRBV10-3 with TRBJ1-2; tentative D call: TRBD1 (6 bases). The V end was cut by 3 bases, the J end by 8 bases, with 16 bases between. Germline values: CDR1 ENHRY, CDR2 SYGVKD. CDR3 length: 14 residues. The CDR3 loop reads CAISDRGRDWGYTF. For the CDR3, the DNA is TGTGCCATCAGTGACAGGGGCCGCGACTGGGGCTACACCTTC.

Ten or more counts support this clonotype. The V gene is TRBV30, the J gene TRBJ2-2, with D tentatively TRBD1 or TRBD2 (6 bases each). Germline V gives CDR1 GTSNPN, CDR2 SVGIG (reference sequence). The CDR3 spans 16 residues. V lost 8 bases, J lost 4 bases, and 23 bases lay in between. In nucleotides, the CDR3 is TGTGCCCTCTCAAATAGGGGCAGGGGAGGCACCGGGGAGCTGTTTTTT. Translated, it gives CALSNRGRGGTGELFF.

This clonotype came up many times. This chain joins TRBV30 and TRBJ2-1, with D tentatively TRBD2 (9 bases). This CDR3 comprises 15 residues. The V gene's germline CDR1 is GTSNPN and CDR2 SVGIG (reference sequence). Trimming shortened V by 2 bases and J by 10 bases, and 21 bases separated the two germline ends. CDR3 in amino acids: CAWSSGTSWDREQFF. CDR3 bases: TGTGCCTGGAGTAGTGGGACTAGCTGGGACAGGGAGCAGTTCTTC.

The chain employs TRBV12-3 or TRBV12-4 and TRBJ2-1; 7 bases agree with TRBD1. Trimming cost V 1 base and J 5 bases; bases outside gene matches: 2. This CDR3 is built from 14 residues. CDR3 bases: TGTGCCAGCAGTTTAGAGACAGGGAACAATGAGCAGTTCTTC. It yields the protein CASSLETGNNEQFF.

This clonotype was counted ten times or more. V is TRBV11-2 and J is TRBJ2-5, with 9 bases identical to TRBD2. The length of the CDR3 is 15 residues. Trimming removed 0 bases from V and 7 bases from J; junction bases left unmatched: 6. CDR1 is SGHAT and CDR2 is FQNNGV in the germline V gene. The CDR3 nucleotides are TGTGCCAGCAGCTTAGAACCTAGCGGGATGGGGACCCAGTACTTC. Its protein is CASSLEPSGMGTQYF. Drawing the rest from reference TRBV11-2 and TRBJ2-5, the complete variable domain is EAGVAQSPRYKIIEKRQSVAFWCNPISGHATLYWYQQILGQGPKLLIQFQNNGVVDDSQLPKDRFSAERLKGVDSTLKIQPAKLEDSAVYLCASSLEPSGMGTQYFGPGTRLLVL.

There are many counts of this clonotype. This chain links TRBV12-3 or TRBV12-4 with TRBJ2-1; 7 nucleotides line up with TRBD1. V shed 1 base, J shed 7 bases, and the junction held 7 bases outside the gene matches. CDR3 length: 15 residues. In DNA form, the CDR3 reads TGTGCCAGCAGTTTAGAGGTTGAGACAGGGAATGAGCAGTTCTTC. This sequence encodes CASSLEVETGNEQFF.

This clonotype was recorded many times. The chain recombines TRBV30 with TRBJ2-1; no reliable D call. The CDR3 is 14 residues long. Deletions cut 2 bases from V and 5 bases from J, with 13 bases between. Germline assignment: CDR1 GTSNPN and CDR2 SVGIG (reference sequence). DNA of the CDR3: TGTGCCTGGAGTCACCAGAGGCTAAACAATGAGCAGTTCTTC. Its protein product is CAWSHQRLNNEQFF. The whole variable domain, remainder taken from reference TRBV30 and TRBJ2-1, is SQTIHQWPATLVQPVGSPLSLECTVEGTSNPNLYWYRQAAGRGLQLLFYSVGIGQISSEVPQNLSASRPQDRQFILSSKKLLLSDSGFYLCAWSHQRLNNEQFFGPGTRLTVL.

CDR3 sequence (DNA): TGCAGCGTCAGACGAACGTCTGGGGCCAACGTCCTGACTTTC. Its translation is CSVRRTSGANVLTF. The rearrangement links TRBV29-1 to TRBJ2-6; D uncertain. This CDR3 contains 14 residues. With 6 bases removed from V and 1 base from J, the gap between germline ends came to 10 bases. Per the germline V gene, CDR1 is SQVTM and CDR2 is ANQGSEA.

The chain is built from TRBV7-3 and TRBJ2-1; 7 positions agree with TRBD1. The V gene end was trimmed by 4 bases and the J gene end by 5 bases; junction bases not matched to a gene: 2. Germline V gene data show CDR1 as SGHTA and CDR2 as FQGTGA. This CDR3 region has 13 residues. CDR3 coding DNA: TGTGCCAGCAGCTCAGGGACAGACAATGAGCAGTTCTTC. Translating it yields CASSSGTDNEQFF.

This clonotype has just a few counts. Here the CDR3 DNA reads TGTGCCAGCAGTGAGGGGGTGAGGGGGATTGAGCAGTTCTTC. Residues: CASSEGVRGIEQFF. The J gene is TRBJ2-1, the V gene TRBV6-1; maybe TRBD1 (6 bases). Trimming took 3 bases from V and 9 from J, leaving 15 bases between them. Germline V gene sequence: CDR1 MNHNS, CDR2 SASEGT. This CDR3 is built from 14 residues.

This clonotype was counted between two and nine times. V gene TRBV7-2 combines with J gene TRBJ1-1; D might be TRBD1 (5 bases). The CDR3 covers 14 residues. The V gene's germline CDR1 is SGHTA and CDR2 FQGNSA. V gave up 6 bases and J gave up 1 base, with 12 bases separating them. Here the CDR3 reads CASRLMGPNTEAFF. The CDR3 nucleotides are TGTGCCAGCAGGTTAATGGGACCGAACACTGAAGCTTTCTTT.

This clonotype occurred many times. This chain links TRBV29-1 with TRBJ2-5; 7 bases line up with TRBD1. This CDR3 is built from 15 residues. The germline V gene encodes CDR1 SQVTM and CDR2 ANQGSEA. V shed 5 bases, J shed 4 bases, and the junction held 13 bases outside the gene matches. The DNA for the CDR3 is TGCAGCGTTATCTGGGACAGAAGGCAGAGAGAGACCCAGTACTTC. Protein: CSVIWDRRQRETQYF.